These T cell receptor beta chains were read from a single sample in a study of T cells in Graves' hyperthyroidism and ophthalmopathy. Each CDR3 protein is one row after TCRdb ran MiXCR on the multiplex PCR reads. The data hold 450,000 to 600,000 distinct CDR3 sequences, with about 20% observed a single time. The sequenced sample was blood. The origin of the receptors is a man aged 40-55 years with Graves' ophthalmopathy. Both conserved end residues are part of each CDR3. The D gene is left open where the match is weak. Rows give clone size only sometimes, using once, few, many, or a class for an expanded clone.

v_gene: TRBV3-1
d_gene: NA
abundance: NA
j_gene: TRBJ2-3
CDR3aa: CASSHVGTDTQYF
CDR3nt: TGTGCCAGCAGCCACGTCGGCACAGATACGCAGTATTTT

v_gene: TRBV20-1
d_gene: NA
abundance: many
j_gene: TRBJ2-7
CDR3aa: CSARDDEGEDGISYEQYF
CDR3nt: TGCAGTGCTAGAGACGATGAGGGGGAGGATGGGATTTCCTACGAGCAGTACTTC

v_gene: TRBV4-3
d_gene: TRBD1
abundance: NA
j_gene: TRBJ1-6
CDR3aa: CASSQEGRGLGSPLHF
CDR3nt: TGCGCCAGCAGCCAAGAGGGCAGGGGGCTAGGTTCACCCCTCCACTTT

v_gene: TRBV4-1
d_gene: NA
abundance: few
j_gene: TRBJ2-2
CDR3aa: CASSQVRHWNTGELFF
CDR3nt: TGCGCCAGCAGCCAAGTGAGACATTGGAACACCGGGGAGCTGTTTTTT

v_gene: TRBV30
d_gene: TRBD1
abundance: few
j_gene: TRBJ2-2
CDR3aa: CAWSVQTGGSGELFF
CDR3nt: TGTGCCTGGAGTGTACAAACAGGGGGAAGCGGGGAGCTGTTTTTT

v_gene: TRBV5-1
d_gene: NA
abundance: few
j_gene: TRBJ1-1
CDR3aa: CASSPRADNTEAFF
CDR3nt: TGCGCCAGCAGCCCCCGGGCAGATAACACTGAAGCTTTCTTT

v_gene: TRBV5-1
d_gene: TRBD2
abundance: few
j_gene: TRBJ2-2
CDR3aa: CASSQKAGGANTGELFF
CDR3nt: TGCGCCAGCAGCCAGAAGGCGGGGGGCGCAAACACCGGGGAGCTGTTTTTT

v_gene: TRBV19
d_gene: NA
abundance: NA
j_gene: TRBJ2-1
CDR3aa: CASSRLAPYNEQFF
CDR3nt: TGTGCCAGTAGTCGCCTAGCGCCTTACAATGAGCAGTTCTTC

v_gene: TRBV3-1
d_gene: NA
abundance: NA
j_gene: TRBJ2-1
CDR3aa: CASSREGTEQFF
CDR3nt: TGTGCCAGCAGCCGCGAAGGGACGGAGCAGTTCTTC

v_gene: TRBV7-2
d_gene: TRBD1
abundance: many
j_gene: TRBJ2-7
CDR3aa: CASSSTSAGGYEQYF
CDR3nt: TGTGCCAGCAGCTCTACCTCGGCAGGGGGCTACGAGCAGTACTTC

v_gene: TRBV30
d_gene: NA
abundance: many
j_gene: TRBJ1-1
CDR3aa: CAWSAGAIGTEAFF
CDR3nt: TGTGCCTGGAGTGCGGGGGCAATAGGCACTGAAGCTTTCTTT

v_gene: TRBV9
d_gene: TRBD2
abundance: many
j_gene: TRBJ2-1
CDR3aa: CASSVVGSGGHNEQFF
CDR3nt: TGTGCCAGCAGCGTAGTCGGTAGCGGGGGCCACAATGAGCAGTTCTTC

v_gene: TRBV30
d_gene: TRBD2
abundance: NA
j_gene: TRBJ2-7
CDR3aa: CAGTSGSYEQYF
CDR3nt: TGTGCCGGGACTAGCGGGAGCTACGAGCAGTACTTC

v_gene: TRBV20-1
d_gene: TRBD2
abundance: few
j_gene: TRBJ2-4
CDR3aa: CSAPPNLPSGENIQYF
CDR3nt: TGCAGTGCTCCCCCAAACCTACCTAGCGGGGAAAACATTCAGTACTTC

v_gene: TRBV6-2/TRBV6-3
d_gene: TRBD1
abundance: many
j_gene: TRBJ2-7
CDR3aa: CASEPGQGGWNEQYF
CDR3nt: TGTGCCAGCGAACCGGGACAGGGCGGTTGGAACGAGCAGTACTTC

v_gene: TRBV7-3
d_gene: TRBD2
abundance: few
j_gene: TRBJ2-3
CDR3aa: CASSLNPGLDTDTQYF
CDR3nt: TGTGCCAGCAGCTTAAACCCGGGACTAGACACAGATACGCAGTATTTT

v_gene: TRBV7-8
d_gene: NA
abundance: many
j_gene: TRBJ2-3
CDR3aa: CASSFVPGTSTDTQYF
CDR3nt: TGTGCCAGCAGCTTCGTCCCCGGGACTAGCACAGATACGCAGTATTTT

v_gene: TRBV20-1
d_gene: TRBD2
abundance: NA
j_gene: TRBJ2-5
CDR3aa: CSAGYPIIREGRGTQYF
CDR3nt: TGCAGTGCTGGGTACCCCATTATCCGGGAGGGCCGAGGGACCCAGTACTTC

v_gene: TRBV9
d_gene: TRBD2
abundance: NA
j_gene: TRBJ2-5
CDR3aa: CASSVASGGLETQYF
CDR3nt: TGTGCCAGCAGCGTAGCTAGCGGGGGACTAGAGACCCAGTACTTC

v_gene: TRBV10-2
d_gene: NA
abundance: NA
j_gene: TRBJ1-1
CDR3aa: CASGPGINTEAFF
CDR3nt: TGCGCCAGCGGTCCAGGAATAAACACTGAAGCTTTCTTT

v_gene: TRBV20-1
d_gene: TRBD2
abundance: few
j_gene: TRBJ2-5
CDR3aa: CSARVYGGRTQYF
CDR3nt: TGCAGTGCTAGAGTTTACGGCGGGAGGACCCAGTACTTC

v_gene: TRBV20-1
d_gene: TRBD2
abundance: NA
j_gene: TRBJ2-1
CDR3aa: CSADSGRTDNEQFF
CDR3nt: TGCAGTGCGGATAGCGGGAGGACGGACAATGAGCAGTTCTTC

v_gene: TRBV18
d_gene: TRBD1
abundance: many
j_gene: TRBJ1-1
CDR3aa: CASSRPGTGGGTEAFF
CDR3nt: TGTGCCAGCTCACGCCCCGGGACAGGGGGCGGCACTGAAGCTTTCTTT

v_gene: TRBV27
d_gene: NA
abundance: few
j_gene: TRBJ1-1
CDR3aa: CASSPGARRAFF
CDR3nt: TGTGCCAGCAGTCCGGGGGCCCGGAGAGCTTTCTTT

v_gene: TRBV7-6
d_gene: TRBD1
abundance: NA
j_gene: TRBJ1-2
CDR3aa: CASSLSPDRDGYTF
CDR3nt: TGTGCCAGCAGCTTGTCCCCGGACAGGGATGGCTACACCTTC

v_gene: TRBV4-1
d_gene: NA
abundance: many
j_gene: TRBJ2-7
CDR3aa: CASSQGSGSYEQYF
CDR3nt: TGCGCCAGCAGCCAAGGGTCAGGGAGCTACGAGCAGTACTTC

v_gene: TRBV6-1
d_gene: TRBD2
abundance: NA
j_gene: TRBJ2-3
CDR3aa: CASTQTSGGPDTQYF
CDR3nt: TGTGCCAGCACTCAAACTAGCGGGGGGCCTGATACGCAGTATTTT

v_gene: TRBV6-2/TRBV6-3
d_gene: TRBD2
abundance: few
j_gene: TRBJ2-5
CDR3aa: CASSYQPQGLAGGGTQYF
CDR3nt: TGTGCCAGCAGTTACCAACCGCAGGGACTAGCGGGAGGAGGGACCCAGTACTTC

v_gene: TRBV7-2
d_gene: NA
abundance: NA
j_gene: TRBJ1-4
CDR3aa: CASSLGGNNEKLFF
CDR3nt: TGTGCCAGCAGCTTAGGCGGGAATAATGAAAAACTGTTTTTT

v_gene: TRBV6-1
d_gene: NA
abundance: many
j_gene: TRBJ2-7
CDR3aa: CASSAGEQYF
CDR3nt: TGTGCCAGCTCCGCGGGGGAGCAGTACTTC

v_gene: TRBV9
d_gene: TRBD2
abundance: few
j_gene: TRBJ2-3
CDR3aa: CASSVEAGGPDTQYF
CDR3nt: TGTGCCAGCAGCGTAGAAGCGGGGGGGCCAGATACGCAGTATTTT

v_gene: TRBV5-1
d_gene: TRBD1
abundance: NA
j_gene: TRBJ2-2
CDR3aa: CASSWGTGGTGELFF
CDR3nt: TGCGCCAGCAGCTGGGGGACAGGGGGAACCGGGGAGCTGTTTTTT

v_gene: TRBV6-1
d_gene: NA
abundance: NA
j_gene: TRBJ2-1
CDR3aa: CASINGTPAGDEQFF
CDR3nt: TGTGCCAGCATAAACGGGACCCCAGCGGGCGATGAGCAGTTCTTC

v_gene: TRBV28
d_gene: NA
abundance: many
j_gene: TRBJ2-7
CDR3aa: CASSLIQGEQYF
CDR3nt: TGTGCCAGCAGTTTAATACAGGGAGAGCAGTACTTC

v_gene: TRBV5-5
d_gene: NA
abundance: NA
j_gene: TRBJ1-3
CDR3aa: CASSFSVRNSGNTIYF
CDR3nt: TGTGCCAGCAGCTTTTCCGTCAGAAACTCTGGAAACACCATATATTTT

v_gene: TRBV30
d_gene: NA
abundance: NA
j_gene: TRBJ1-3
CDR3aa: CAWRYWGNTIYF
CDR3nt: TGTGCCTGGAGATATTGGGGAAACACCATATATTTT

v_gene: TRBV10-1
d_gene: NA
abundance: few
j_gene: TRBJ1-1
CDR3aa: CASRSSGTLNTEAFF
CDR3nt: TGTGCCAGCAGGAGCTCCGGGACGCTGAACACTGAAGCTTTCTTT

v_gene: TRBV5-8
d_gene: NA
abundance: NA
j_gene: TRBJ1-5
CDR3aa: CASSPGAGLPVSNQPQHF
CDR3nt: TGTGCCAGCAGCCCGGGGGCAGGCCTGCCGGTTAGCAATCAGCCCCAGCATTTT

v_gene: TRBV6-2/TRBV6-3
d_gene: TRBD2
abundance: many
j_gene: TRBJ2-7
CDR3aa: CASKSPGLADHEQYF
CDR3nt: TGTGCCAGCAAGTCCCCTGGACTAGCGGATCACGAGCAGTACTTC

v_gene: TRBV12-3/TRBV12-4
d_gene: TRBD1
abundance: many
j_gene: TRBJ1-5
CDR3aa: CASSLGQGEDQPQHF
CDR3nt: TGTGCCAGCAGTTTGGGACAGGGGGAAGATCAGCCCCAGCATTTT

v_gene: TRBV12-3/TRBV12-4
d_gene: NA
abundance: NA
j_gene: TRBJ1-2
CDR3aa: CASSFQNYGYTF
CDR3nt: TGTGCCAGCAGTTTTCAGAACTATGGCTACACCTTC

v_gene: TRBV5-1
d_gene: TRBD2
abundance: few
j_gene: TRBJ2-7
CDR3aa: CASSWGLAGGNSYEQYF
CDR3nt: TGCGCCAGCAGCTGGGGACTAGCGGGGGGCAACTCCTACGAGCAGTACTTC

v_gene: TRBV7-6
d_gene: NA
abundance: NA
j_gene: TRBJ2-1
CDR3aa: CASSRETSGSSYNEQFF
CDR3nt: TGTGCCAGCAGCCGAGAGACTAGTGGGAGCTCCTACAATGAGCAGTTCTTC

v_gene: TRBV12-3/TRBV12-4
d_gene: NA
abundance: many
j_gene: TRBJ2-7
CDR3aa: CASSPSGPSYEQYF
CDR3nt: TGTGCCAGCAGCCCATCGGGCCCATCCTACGAGCAGTACTTC

v_gene: TRBV28
d_gene: NA
abundance: NA
j_gene: TRBJ2-1
CDR3aa: CASSPERVLPSNEQFF
CDR3nt: TGTGCCAGCAGTCCGGAGCGGGTTCTCCCTTCCAATGAGCAGTTCTTC

v_gene: TRBV27
d_gene: TRBD2
abundance: NA
j_gene: TRBJ2-7
CDR3aa: CASSPPGLAVSEQYF
CDR3nt: TGTGCCAGCAGTCCCCCGGGACTAGCGGTTTCGGAGCAGTACTTC

v_gene: TRBV12-3/TRBV12-4
d_gene: NA
abundance: many
j_gene: TRBJ2-1
CDR3aa: CASSLTGRGEQFF
CDR3nt: TGTGCCAGCAGTTTAACTGGTAGGGGAGAGCAGTTCTTC

v_gene: TRBV11-2
d_gene: NA
abundance: NA
j_gene: TRBJ2-2
CDR3aa: CASSLDWESTLNTGELFF
CDR3nt: TGTGCCAGCAGCTTAGATTGGGAATCTACCCTCAACACCGGGGAGCTGTTTTTT

v_gene: TRBV2
d_gene: NA
abundance: many
j_gene: TRBJ2-1
CDR3aa: CASSEGVYNEQFF
CDR3nt: TGTGCCAGCAGTGAGGGGGTCTACAATGAGCAGTTCTTC

v_gene: TRBV12-3/TRBV12-4
d_gene: TRBD1
abundance: many
j_gene: TRBJ2-1
CDR3aa: CASSFGPGQGGNEQFF
CDR3nt: TGTGCCAGCAGTTTTGGCCCGGGACAGGGAGGTAATGAGCAGTTCTTC

v_gene: TRBV28
d_gene: NA
abundance: many
j_gene: TRBJ2-2
CDR3aa: CASRLGQPLNTGELFF
CDR3nt: TGTGCCAGCAGGCTAGGACAGCCGCTGAACACCGGGGAGCTGTTTTTT

v_gene: TRBV28
d_gene: NA
abundance: many
j_gene: TRBJ2-5
CDR3aa: CASSLLGTDGGTQYF
CDR3nt: TGTGCCAGCAGTTTGTTAGGGACAGACGGGGGGACCCAGTACTTC

v_gene: TRBV12-3/TRBV12-4
d_gene: TRBD2
abundance: many
j_gene: TRBJ2-5
CDR3aa: CASSRSGNQETQYF
CDR3nt: TGTGCCAGCAGTCGCAGCGGGAACCAAGAGACCCAGTACTTC

v_gene: TRBV7-9
d_gene: NA
abundance: few
j_gene: TRBJ2-7
CDR3aa: CASSLISSINEQYF
CDR3nt: TGTGCCAGCAGCTTAATTAGTAGTATCAACGAGCAGTACTTC

v_gene: TRBV4-1
d_gene: TRBD2
abundance: few
j_gene: TRBJ2-5
CDR3aa: CASSQASTSGGWKETQYF
CDR3nt: TGCGCCAGCAGCCAAGCTAGCACTAGCGGGGGGTGGAAAGAGACCCAGTACTTC

v_gene: TRBV20-1
d_gene: TRBD2
abundance: many
j_gene: TRBJ2-3
CDR3aa: CSARFLAGVTDTQYF
CDR3nt: TGCAGTGCTAGATTCCTAGCGGGGGTCACAGATACGCAGTATTTT

v_gene: TRBV29-1
d_gene: NA
abundance: NA
j_gene: TRBJ2-3
CDR3aa: CSVIIGGDTQYF
CDR3nt: TGCAGCGTAATTATAGGTGGAGATACGCAGTATTTT